A selection of T cell receptor beta chains follows, all from one sample in a study of T cells expressing NK-cell markers. No DNA is given; TCRdb re-called the 5' RACE reads and lists each CDR3 protein once. The sample table sets out approximately 170,000 distinct CDR3 sequences. Sequencing used blood T cells: a sorted CD56 or NKG2C T cell subset, CD4+ or CD8+ T cells, or bulk PBMC T cells (not recorded which). The receptor source for this set is a man aged 18 to 70 in good health. CDR3s include the opening cysteine and the closing phenylalanine or tryptophan.

TRBV5-1	15	TRBJ2-7	CASSLAQGGGGEQYF
TRBV6-1	17	TRBJ2-5	CASSEWRGSQGLETQYF
TRBV20-1	17	TRBJ2-3	CSARSGGASGASDTQYF
TRBV9	15	TRBJ2-7	CASSVAARRGDEQYF
TRBV12-3/TRBV12-4	19	TRBJ2-3	CASSRTTRGLAGGSDTQYF
TRBV6-1	14	TRBJ1-1	CASSEGTGVTEAFF
TRBV6-5	17	TRBJ2-7	CASSYSNLAGGSYEQYF
TRBV6-5	15	TRBJ2-5	CASSSSGLAGETQYF
TRBV3-1	14	TRBJ2-5	CASSQPGQQETQYF
TRBV18	15	TRBJ2-5	CASSPPAGGQETQYF
TRBV7-7	15	TRBJ2-3	CASSLTSSSTDTQYF
TRBV5-6	14	TRBJ1-4	CASSLRGEFGKLFF
TRBV7-2	15	TRBJ2-3	CASSHDPTSGGTQYF
TRBV20-1	16	TRBJ2-2	CSARDSGTGGRWELFF
TRBV5-4	11	TRBJ2-3	CASSLGEKRYF
TRBV5-6	13	TRBJ2-2	CASSLSPTGELFF
TRBV2	14	TRBJ1-6	CASSEYPVNSPLHF
TRBV20-1	11	TRBJ2-7	CSARLSYEQYF
TRBV19	15	TRBJ1-2	CASSIEGPFDYGYTF
TRBV7-8	15	TRBJ1-4	CASSLEDATNEKLFF
TRBV29-1	16	TRBJ1-2	CSADTSHDRTIYGYTF
TRBV7-9	11	TRBJ2-5	CASGAAETQYF
TRBV20-1	15	TRBJ2-4	CSARDSGIPPDIQYF
TRBV11-3	13	TRBJ2-3	CASSFHVTDTQYF
TRBV29-1	13	TRBJ1-5	CSVPRQDNQPQHF
TRBV11-2	14	TRBJ1-5	CASSSDGLNQPQHF
TRBV11-2	11	TRBJ1-3	CASSYGNTIYF
TRBV5-6	15	TRBJ1-2	CASSPWGGPGYGYTF
TRBV20-1	14	TRBJ1-6	CSSEVSGGSSPLHF
TRBV7-9	15	TRBJ2-7	CASSSTGSVSYEQYF
TRBV6-2/TRBV6-3	15	TRBJ2-7	CASRPWGSDVHEQYF
TRBV5-6	16	TRBJ2-3	CASSLGLAGGVDTQYF
TRBV30	13	TRBJ2-7	CACRPAESYEQYF
TRBV29-1	16	TRBJ2-1	CSVQGGVQYSYNEQFF
TRBV6-1	14	TRBJ1-1	CASSEGPESTEAFF
TRBV27	15	TRBJ2-7	CASSPNRGDWVEQYF
TRBV15	16	TRBJ2-7	CATSPLDREAFREQYF
TRBV5-1	15	TRBJ2-1	CASSFKRHFYNEQFF
TRBV4-2	18	TRBJ2-2	CASSHPPTSGANTGELFF
TRBV7-9	11	TRBJ2-1	CASSVYNEQFF
TRBV12-3/TRBV12-4	17	TRBJ2-3	CASSPRLAGGLTDTQYF
TRBV3-1	14	TRBJ2-3	CASSISGITDTQYF
TRBV12-3/TRBV12-4	14	TRBJ2-3	CASSLTVPTDTQYF
TRBV7-6	16	TRBJ2-1	CASSLAGPYSYNEQFF
TRBV6-5	14	TRBJ2-7	CASSYRPPYYEQYF
TRBV3-1	14	TRBJ2-7	CASSPGTSGDEQYF
TRBV2	13	TRBJ2-1	CARSSGGHNEQFF
TRBV27	14	TRBJ1-6	CASTPRGLDNPLHF